This T cell receptor beta chain comes out of a study of early T cells in non-severe SARS-CoV-2 infection. The CDR3 extends over 13 amino acids. V lost 6 bases, J lost 3 bases, and 6 bases stayed unmatched. Per the germline V gene, CDR1 is GTSNPN and CDR2 is SVGIG (reference sequence). As concerns this clonotype: No antigen is known for it.

Study outcomes and limitations: Missing private and CD4 specificities, VDJdb matching favored anti-spike CD8 responses.

MiXCR, applied by TCRdb to the 5' RACE reads, yields one record per CDR3 protein. This sample has more than 25,000 distinct CDR3 sequences, with 4.5% to 7% found just once. The origin of this receptor is an adult who was a healthcare worker with PCR-confirmed SARS-CoV-2 infection or an uninfected control (not recorded which). Material for sequencing was whole blood. The V call is TRBV30, the J call TRBJ1-1, with 8 nucleotides matching TRBD1. For the CDR3, the DNA is TGTGCCTGCTCAGACAGGGGTGACACTGAAGCTTTCTTT. This translates into CACSDRGDTEAFF.